Each of the 21 T cell receptor beta chains below was sequenced from the same sample in a study of blood T cells in healthy people across ages. A second PCR, run for roughly 7 to 12 cycles, used a sample-barcoded 5' primer plus a J-beta primer mix. MiXCR was run by TCRdb on the 5' RACE reads, yielding one entry per CDR3 protein. Altogether roughly 700,000 distinct CDR3 sequences are present, about half being singletons, with the ten largest covering around a third. The sample comprised blood. The receptor set was obtained from a woman aged 60-70 years in good health.

This clonotype was observed a handful of times. The chain recombines TRBV15 with TRBJ2-5; D is uncertain. V shed 1 base and J shed 5 bases, with 8 bases lying between them. The CDR3 totals 13 residues. The germline gives CDR1 LNHNV, CDR2 YYDKDF (reference sequence). Here the CDR3 DNA reads TGTGCCACCAGCAGAGGGTTCGGGGAGACCCAGTACTTC. This translates into CATSRGFGETQYF. The variable domain in full, completed from reference TRBV15 and TRBJ2-5, reads DAMVIQNPRYQVTQFGKPVTLSCSQTLNHNVMYWYQQKSSQAPKLLFHYYDKDFNNEADTPDNFQSRRPNTSFCFLDIRSPGLGDTAMYLCATSRGFGETQYFGPGTRLLVL.

V is TRBV4-3 and J is TRBJ2-3, with a weak D call TRBD2 (6 bases). The CDR3 sequence is 15 residues long. Germline CDR1 reads LGHNA; CDR2 reads YSLEER. Trimming took 0 bases from V and 4 from J, leaving 11 bases between them. The CDR3 nucleotides read TGCGCCAGCAGCCAAGATAGTACGGGGGCAGATACGCAGTATTTT. Its protein product is CASSQDSTGADTQYF.

In the case of this clonotype: One end of the junction is discordant with germline, which a read error may explain. The chain recombines TRBV4-3 with TRBJ2-4; 8 positions agree with TRBD1. The CDR3 totals 14 residues. CDR1 and CDR2 from the germline V gene are LGHNA and YSLEER. The CDR3 DNA is TGCGCCAGCAGCCAATGGGGACAGGCTAACAGTCAGTACTTC. Its protein is CASSQWGQANSQYF.

CDR3 protein: CASSPTRGKNIQYF. Here the CDR3 DNA reads TGTGCCAGCAGCCCAACCCGAGGGAAAAACATTCAGTACTTC. This chain joins TRBV11-1 and TRBJ2-4; TRBD2 is a possible D gene (5 bases). This CDR3 region has 14 residues. V lost 5 bases and J 4 bases, leaving 12 bases between the germline ends. Germline-derived CDR1 and CDR2 are SGHAT and FQDESV (reference sequence).

The chain links TRBV29-1 to TRBJ2-2; 12 nucleotides align to TRBD1. The V and J ends lost 7 bases and 1 base, in that order; junction bases with no gene match: 7. This CDR3 contains 16 residues. In germline, CDR1 is SQVTM, CDR2 ANQGSEA. CDR3 coding DNA: TGCAGCGCCCAGGGACAGGGGGCATGGAACACCGGGGAGCTGTTTTTT. This gives the protein CSAQGQGAWNTGELFF.

The V gene is TRBV20-1, the J gene TRBJ2-3; the match to TRBD2 covers 8 bases. The junction had 10 bases not matched to a gene; V was cut back by 8 bases and J by 6 bases. The germline gives CDR1 DFQATT, CDR2 SNEGSKA (reference sequence). The CDR3 has 13 amino acids. DNA of the CDR3: TGCAGTACCCTTGCGGGAGGCGGTGATACGCAGTATTTT. Translation gives CSTLAGGGDTQYF.

The rearrangement uses TRBV20-1 and TRBJ2-1; D is perhaps TRBD1 or TRBD2 (5 bases each). From germline, CDR1 is DFQATT and CDR2 SNEGSKA (reference sequence). CDR3 length: 14 residues. V shed 3 bases and J shed 5 bases, with 14 bases lying between them. Here the CDR3 DNA reads TGCAGTGCTAGTTTGGGATGGGGGAACAATGAGCAGTTCTTC. Translated, it gives CSASLGWGNNEQFF.

This clonotype was seen more than once but under ten times. V is TRBV5-1 and J is TRBJ2-1; possibly TRBD1 for D (5 bases). The CDR3 covers 16 residues. V shed 0 bases and J shed 5 bases, with 15 bases lying between them. CDR1 and CDR2 (germline): SGHRS, YFSETQ. The CDR3 sequence is CASSLGPISGNNEQFF. The CDR3 DNA is TGCGCCAGCAGCTTGGGGCCCATATCAGGGAACAATGAGCAGTTCTTC.

V gene TRBV21-1 combines with J gene TRBJ1-2. TRBV21-1 is reported as a pseudogene. The CDR3 contains 11 residues. In nucleotides, the CDR3 is TGTGCCAGCAGCAGGACCTATGGCTACACCTTC. Protein sequence: CASSRTYGYTF.

The rearrangement joins TRBV29-1 to TRBJ1-1; the match to TRBD1 covers 11 bases. The V gene's germline CDR1 is SQVTM and CDR2 ANQGSEA. V lost 6 bases, J lost 3 bases, and 6 bases stayed unmatched. This CDR3 is built from 14 residues. CDR3 coding DNA: TGCAGCGTGGGAACGGACAGGGGGCACACTGAAGCTTTCTTT. It codes for CSVGTDRGHTEAFF.

This clonotype was counted a few times. The chain links TRBV25-1 to TRBJ2-1; D perhaps matches TRBD2 (6 bases). The CDR3 extends over 13 amino acids. Trimming pared 4 bases from V and 9 bases from J, leaving 13 bases between. The germline V gene has CDR1 MGHDK and CDR2 SYGVNS. The CDR3 region has the DNA TGTGCCAGCAGTGTCACGGGAGTTACTGAGCAGTTCTTC. It codes for CASSVTGVTEQFF.

The gene calls are TRBV20-1 and TRBJ2-3; D might be TRBD1 (6 bases). CDR1 and CDR2 (germline): DFQATT, SNEGSKA (reference sequence). Trimming stripped 6 bases from V and 2 bases from J, with 21 bases between. The CDR3 sequence is 16 residues long. The CDR3 DNA is TGCAGTGCCCCCCAGAATCCGGGACACCCCACAGATACGCAGTATTTT. This translates into CSAPQNPGHPTDTQYF.

The chain joins TRBV5-1 to TRBJ2-7; D is uncertain. V was cut by 4 bases and J by 1 base, with 12 bases left in between. CDR3 length: 14 residues. Germline V CDR1 and CDR2: SGHRS, YFSETQ. The CDR3 coding sequence is TGCGCCAGCAGCGTGGACGGAATTTCCTACGAGCAGTACTTC. Its protein product is CASSVDGISYEQYF.

V is TRBV7-9 and J is TRBJ1-1, with 8 bases lining up with TRBD1. V lost 5 bases to trimming and J lost 1 base; unmatched junction nucleotides: 9. The CDR3 is made up of 16 amino acids. Germline V gene lookup returns CDR1 SEHNR and CDR2 FQNEAQ (reference sequence). The CDR3 nucleotides read TGTGCCAGCAGCCCCAAACCGACAGGGGAGAACACTGAAGCTTTCTTT. Protein: CASSPKPTGENTEAFF.

This clonotype was seen a handful of times. The chain couples TRBV28 to TRBJ2-1; TRBD2 agrees at 14 bases. The CDR3 loop spans 22 amino acids. Germline loops: CDR1 MDHEN, CDR2 SYDVKM. J gave up 0 bases and V 3 bases, and 16 bases lay outside the gene matches. The CDR3 reads CASSLGLAGALKNRSSYNEQFF. The CDR3 nucleotides are TGTGCCAGCAGTTTGGGACTAGCGGGAGCCCTCAAAAATAGGAGCTCCTACAATGAGCAGTTCTTC.

CDR3 in amino acids: CASSHPGQLYEQYF. The DNA of the CDR3 is TGTGCCAGCAGTCATCCGGGACAGTTGTACGAGCAGTACTTC. The chain links TRBV7-2 to TRBJ2-7, with 7 bases identical to TRBD1. The CDR3 is 14 amino acids. The ends lost 6 bases at V and 4 bases at J; junction bases unmatched: 9. In germline, CDR1 is SGHTA, CDR2 FQGNSA.

V gene TRBV5-4 combines with J gene TRBJ2-3; 8 nucleotides agree with TRBD1. The V gene end was trimmed by 0 bases and the J gene end by 1 base; junction bases not matched to a gene: 4. The germline gives CDR1 SGHNT, CDR2 YYREEE (reference sequence). This CDR3 contains 16 residues. CDR3 sequence: CASSLGTGFGTDTQYF. The DNA of the CDR3 is TGTGCCAGCAGCTTGGGGACAGGGTTTGGCACAGATACGCAGTATTTT.

The rearrangement uses TRBV11-2 and TRBJ1-2; D unclear. Trimming shortened V by 5 bases and J by 6 bases, and 16 bases separated the two germline ends. CDR1 is SGHAT and CDR2 is FQNNGV in the germline V gene. The CDR3 runs 14 residues. The CDR3 sequence is CASSPIKDSHGYTF. CDR3 nucleotides: TGTGCCAGCAGCCCCATAAAGGACTCACATGGCTACACCTTC.

The chain has TRBV20-1 and TRBJ2-1, with a weak D call TRBD2 (5 bases). V lost 6 bases and J lost 8, with 17 bases in between. Germline V gene data show CDR1 as DFQATT and CDR2 as SNEGSKA (reference sequence). This CDR3 region has 13 residues. CDR3 amino acids: CSAGVPNSYEQFF. For the CDR3, the DNA is TGCAGTGCGGGAGTCCCTAACTCATATGAGCAGTTCTTC.

Note on this clonotype: One junction end does not reproduce the germline sequence, and a read error may be involved. V gene TRBV4-2 combines with J gene TRBJ1-1; D may be TRBD1 (6 bases). This CDR3 is 15 amino acids long. Germline V CDR1 and CDR2: LGHNA, YNFKEQ. In DNA, the CDR3 is TGTGTCAGCAGCGACAAACAGGGAAAGAACACTGAAGCTTTCTTT. It encodes CVSSDKQGKNTEAFF.

Only a few counts were recorded for this clonotype. This rearrangement joins TRBV6-2 or TRBV6-3 to TRBJ2-4; D remains unclear. Germline V lookup: CDR1 MNHEY, CDR2 SVGEGT. This CDR3 comprises 15 residues. Between the trimmed V and J ends, which lost 2 bases and 5 bases, there was a span of 13 bases. The CDR3 region has the DNA TGTGCCAGCAGTTACCGGGTTACCATGGAAAACATTCAGTACTTC. Residues: CASSYRVTMENIQYF.